The source of this TCR beta chain is a study of blood T cell repertoires in COVID-19. About the study: PBMCs, B-cell-depleted T cells, or T cells were the source of the cDNA or gDNA that made up the material.

Per the study methods: The assay estimated nucleated cells by amplifying reference gene primers. The data were produced by immunoSEQ multiplex PCR, yet TCRdb's version contains in-frame clones alone and is incomplete. That table is the source of V, J and clone size, and D and trimming were worked out from the DNA. The sample lists a few hundred thousand clones; under 90% were seen once. This clone appeared once. One Seattle source followed patients from active infection through their disease course. Sequenced material: peripheral blood. This clonotype originated in a woman aged 25 to 39 with COVID-19, enrolled during active disease.

The CDR3 loop is CASSYSLGANYGYTF. CDR3 nucleotide sequence: TGTGCCAGCAGTTACAGCCTGGGGGCAAACTATGGCTACACCTTC. V usage is TRBV6-6 and J usage is TRBJ1-2, with a tentative D call TRBD1 (6 bases). The CDR3 is 15 residues long. CDR1 is MNHNY and CDR2 is SVGAGI in the germline V gene (reference sequence). The V end was cut by 2 bases, the J end by 2 bases, with 12 bases between.